Each of the 21 T cell receptor beta chains below was sequenced from the same sample in a study of immune evolution from preneoplasia to lung adenocarcinoma. TCRdb's table, derived via immunoSEQ multiplex PCR, lists solely in-frame clones and lacks some. The sample lists around 41,000 clones; approximately 80% were seen once. The sequencing sample was made of FFPE invasive lung adenocarcinoma tissue. The receptors come from a person between 55 and 70 years old with lung adenocarcinoma.

The gene calls are TRBV18 and TRBJ2-1; 7 nucleotides align to TRBD1. This CDR3 region has 15 residues. In germline, CDR1 is KGHSH, CDR2 LQKENI. Trimming removed 3 bases from V and 7 bases from J; junction bases left unmatched: 9. The CDR3 is CASSPDRVGPNEQFF. CDR3 in DNA: TGTGCCAGCTCACCTGACAGGGTTGGGCCAAATGAGCAGTTCTTC.

V and J are TRBV7-9 and TRBJ1-5; D is perhaps TRBD1 (6 bases). The V gene's germline CDR1 is SEHNR and CDR2 FQNEAQ (reference sequence). This CDR3 is built from 16 residues. V was pared by 2 bases and J by 10 bases, with 21 bases between. CDR3 DNA: TGTGCCAGCAGCTTACAAAGCGGCAGGGGAGTGACCCCCCAGCATTTT. It yields the protein CASSLQSGRGVTPQHF.

This rearrangement joins TRBV28 to TRBJ2-7; TRBD2 matches 12 bases. Looked up from germline, CDR1 is MDHEN and CDR2 is SYDVKM. The CDR3 consists of 16 residues. V shed 2 bases, J shed 2 bases, and the junction held 4 bases outside the gene matches. Here the CDR3 reads CASSLGASGRAYEQYF. The CDR3 DNA reads TGTGCCAGCAGTTTAGGGGCTAGCGGGAGGGCCTACGAGCAGTACTTC.

The chain employs TRBV28 and TRBJ1-1, with a tentative D call TRBD1 (6 bases). Germline-derived CDR1 and CDR2 are MDHEN and SYDVKM. Trimming took off 7 bases at V and 6 bases at J, with 21 bases between the two ends. The CDR3 runs to 15 residues. The CDR3 region is CASNPIEGGFAEAFF. The DNA for the CDR3 is TGTGCCAGCAATCCCATAGAGGGGGGGTTCGCTGAAGCTTTCTTT. The whole variable domain, filled in from reference TRBV28 and TRBJ1-1, reads DVKVTQSSRYLVKRTGEKVFLECVQDMDHENMFWYRQDPGLGLRLIYFSYDVKMKEKGDIPEGYSVSREKKERFSLILESASTNQTSMYLCASNPIEGGFAEAFFGQGTRLTVV.

The J gene is TRBJ2-1, the V gene TRBV7-2; D remains unclear. This CDR3 has 12 amino acids. The germline V gene has CDR1 SGHTA and CDR2 FQGNSA. V shed 3 bases and J shed 8 bases, with 8 bases lying between them. The CDR3 coding sequence is TGTGCCAGCAGCTTTAGGCCAGATGAGCAGTTCTTC. Its translation: CASSFRPDEQFF.

DNA of the CDR3: TGTGCCAGCAGTGAATTGGGGGGGGGCCCAGAGACCCAGTACTTC. This encodes CASSELGGGPETQYF. The rearrangement links TRBV25-1 to TRBJ2-5, with a tentative D call TRBD2 (7 bases). Between the trimmed V and J ends, which lost 1 base and 4 bases, there was a span of 13 bases. This CDR3 is 15 amino acids long. Germline assignment: CDR1 MGHDK and CDR2 SYGVNS.

The CDR3 DNA is TGCGCCAGCAGCCAAGATCGGGGAATCGAGCAGTTCTTC. Its translation: CASSQDRGIEQFF. The chain joins TRBV4-1 to TRBJ2-1, with a tentative D call TRBD2 (5 bases). The V end lost 0 bases, the J end lost 10 bases, and 10 bases lay between the germline ends. This CDR3 contains 13 residues. Germline V lookup: CDR1 MGHRA, CDR2 YSYEKL.

The V gene is TRBV7-6, the J gene TRBJ1-2; D is possibly TRBD1 (5 bases). Trimming removed 1 base from V and 4 bases from J, with 13 bases in between. The germline CDR1 and CDR2 sequences are SGHVS and FNYEAQ. The CDR3 loop spans 15 amino acids. The CDR3 is CASSLGGGDVYGYTF. The CDR3 DNA reads as TGTGCCAGCAGCTTAGGTGGGGGTGACGTCTATGGCTACACCTTC.

The chain has TRBV5-1 and TRBJ2-7; the D gene is possibly TRBD2 (5 bases). The germline V and J ends were trimmed by 4 bases and 6 bases, with 17 bases remaining between them. This CDR3 has 14 amino acids. Germline CDR1 is SGHRS and CDR2 is YFSETQ. Here the CDR3 DNA reads TGCGCCAGCAGCGGCAACGAGGGAGAGGGCGAGCAGTACTTC. This codes for CASSGNEGEGEQYF. The full variable domain, with the rest looked up from reference TRBV5-1 and TRBJ2-7, is KAGVTQTPRYLIKTRGQQVTLSCSPISGHRSVSWYQQTPGQGLQFLFEYFSETQRNKGNFPGRFSGRQFSNSRSEMNVSTLELGDSALYLCASSGNEGEGEQYFGPGTRLTVT.

This rearrangement joins TRBV7-9 to TRBJ1-1; no clear D gene. The germline V and J ends were trimmed by 2 bases and 0 bases, with 7 bases remaining between them. The V gene's germline CDR1 is SEHNR and CDR2 FQNEAQ (reference sequence). The CDR3 consists of 14 residues. CDR3 in DNA: TGTGCCAGCAGCTTATCAGGACTGAACACTGAAGCTTTCTTT. The encoded protein is CASSLSGLNTEAFF.

CDR3 region: CASSQEKTGGAKEKLFF. In nucleotides, the CDR3 is TGCGCCAGCAGCCAAGAAAAAACAGGGGGCGCAAAGGAAAAACTGTTTTTT. The chain is built from TRBV4-1 and TRBJ1-4; 9 nucleotides align to TRBD1. Per the germline V gene, CDR1 is MGHRA and CDR2 is YSYEKL. The CDR3 runs 17 residues. V was clipped by 0 bases and J by 8 bases; unmatched bases: 10.

This clone has only a few counts. The gene calls are TRBV5-8 and TRBJ2-3; weak D call: TRBD2 (5 bases). Trimming took off 3 bases at V and 6 bases at J, with 11 bases between the two ends. Germline V gene sequence: CDR1 SGHTS, CDR2 YDEGEE. This CDR3 contains 13 residues. The DNA for the CDR3 is TGTGCCAGCAGCTCAACTAGAAGGGATACGCAGTATTTT. Protein sequence: CASSSTRRDTQYF.

This chain uses TRBV18 with TRBJ2-7, with 9 bases matching TRBD1. The CDR3 runs 16 residues. Germline V lookup: CDR1 KGHSH, CDR2 LQKENI. V was pared by 3 bases and J by 7 bases, with 13 bases of the junction left unmatched. This CDR3 reads CASSPLSQGQGREQYF. CDR3 sequence (DNA): TGTGCCAGCTCACCCCTTTCACAGGGACAGGGAAGGGAGCAGTACTTC.

The chain couples TRBV7-3 to TRBJ2-3; possible D gene TRBD2, 6 bases. V lost 4 bases and J 0 bases, leaving 8 bases between the germline ends. This CDR3 is 14 amino acids long. Germline V gene data show CDR1 as SGHTA and CDR2 as FQGTGA. DNA of the CDR3: TGTGCCAGCAGCTCAGCGGGTAGCACAGATACGCAGTATTTT. Protein sequence: CASSSAGSTDTQYF.

V is TRBV30 and J is TRBJ1-1; 7 bases align to TRBD1. This CDR3 has 13 residues. V was clipped by 5 bases and J by 5 bases; unmatched bases: 8. In germline, CDR1 is GTSNPN, CDR2 SVGIG (reference sequence). CDR3 nucleotides: TGTGCCTGGCGACAGGGCGCGTTAACTGAAGCTTTCTTT. This sequence encodes CAWRQGALTEAFF. Based on the CDR3 plus reference TRBV30 and TRBJ1-1, the full variable domain is SQTIHQWPATLVQPVGSPLSLECTVEGTSNPNLYWYRQAAGRGLQLLFYSVGIGQISSEVPQNLSASRPQDRQFILSSKKLLLSDSGFYLCAWRQGALTEAFFGQGTRLTVV.

This chain links TRBV28 with TRBJ2-2, with D perhaps matching TRBD2 (6 bases). This CDR3 region has 16 residues. Germline values: CDR1 MDHEN, CDR2 SYDVKM. The V and J ends lost 3 bases and 5 bases respectively, with 16 bases between them. In DNA, the CDR3 is TGTGCCAGCAGTTTTTCAGCGGGCCTGGGGACCGGGGAGCTGTTTTTT. This gives the protein CASSFSAGLGTGELFF. Looking up the rest from reference TRBV28 and TRBJ2-2 gives the full variable domain: DVKVTQSSRYLVKRTGEKVFLECVQDMDHENMFWYRQDPGLGLRLIYFSYDVKMKEKGDIPEGYSVSREKKERFSLILESASTNQTSMYLCASSFSAGLGTGELFFGEGSRLTVL.

The genes are TRBV19 and TRBJ2-3; D unresolved. This CDR3 comprises 16 residues. Germline lookup yields CDR1 LNHDA and CDR2 SQIVND (reference sequence). Trimming left V 1 base short and J 7 bases short, with 18 bases between. The CDR3 nucleotides read TGTGCCAGTAGTATAGCCCGCAACCGCGTAGGGAATACGCAGTATTTT. This sequence encodes CASSIARNRVGNTQYF.

This clone was recorded a few times. J is TRBJ2-4 and V is TRBV7-2; D not certain. Trimming removed 8 bases at V and 3 bases at J, with 11 bases between. Germline CDR1 and CDR2: SGHTA and FQGNSA. This CDR3 spans 13 amino acids. DNA of the CDR3: TGTGCCAGCTCAAAGTATGACAAAAACATTCAGTACTTC. Residues: CASSKYDKNIQYF.

This chain links TRBV7-9 with TRBJ1-6, with D uncertain. V lost 4 bases, J lost 3 bases, and 10 bases lay in between. Germline CDR1 and CDR2: SEHNR and FQNEAQ (reference sequence). The CDR3 extends over 15 amino acids. This CDR3 reads CASSSASYYNSPLHF. The CDR3 DNA reads as TGTGCCAGCAGCTCGGCCAGCTACTATAATTCACCCCTCCACTTT.

The chain carries TRBV16 and TRBJ2-7, with no clear D. Germline V gives CDR1 KGHSY, CDR2 FQNENV. The CDR3 covers 15 residues. Trimming shortened V by 4 bases and J by 3 bases, and 16 bases separated the two germline ends. CDR3 sequence reads: CASSPGYSRHYEQYF. In nucleotides, the CDR3 is TGTGCCAGCAGCCCGGGCTATTCCAGGCACTACGAGCAGTACTTC. Full variable domain (outside the CDR3, taken from reference TRBV16 and TRBJ2-7): GEEVAQTPKHLVRGEGQKAKLYCAPIKGHSYVFWYQQVLKNEFKFLISFQNENVFDETGMPKERFSAKCLPNSPCSLEIQATKLEDSAVYFCASSPGYSRHYEQYFGPGTRLTVT.

This chain uses TRBV6-6 with TRBJ2-1; D may be TRBD2 (6 bases). CDR1 and CDR2 (germline): MNHNY, SVGAGI (reference sequence). The CDR3 length is 12 residues. V lost 7 bases and J 7 bases, leaving 11 bases between the germline ends. CDR3 sequence: CASKGGVNEQFF. The CDR3 DNA reads TGTGCCAGCAAAGGAGGGGTGAATGAGCAGTTCTTC.